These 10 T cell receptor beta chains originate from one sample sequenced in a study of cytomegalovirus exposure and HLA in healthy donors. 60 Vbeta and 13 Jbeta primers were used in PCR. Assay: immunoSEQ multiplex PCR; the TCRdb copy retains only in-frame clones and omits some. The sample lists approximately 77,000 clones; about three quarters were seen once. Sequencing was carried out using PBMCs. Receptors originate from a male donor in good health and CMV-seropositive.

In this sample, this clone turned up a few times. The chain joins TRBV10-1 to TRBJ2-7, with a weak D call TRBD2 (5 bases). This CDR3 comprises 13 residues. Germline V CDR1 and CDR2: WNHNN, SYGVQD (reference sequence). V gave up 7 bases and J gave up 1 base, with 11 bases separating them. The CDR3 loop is CASIIGGSYEQYF. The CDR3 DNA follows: TGCGCCAGCATAATAGGCGGGTCCTACGAGCAGTACTTC.

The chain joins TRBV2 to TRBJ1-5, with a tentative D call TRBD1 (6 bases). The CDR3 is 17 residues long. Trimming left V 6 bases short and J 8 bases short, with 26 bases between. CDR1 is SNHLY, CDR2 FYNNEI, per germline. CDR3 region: CASRKMPGHNLREPQHF. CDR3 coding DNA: TGTGCCAGCAGGAAAATGCCGGGACACAACCTTCGGGAGCCCCAGCATTTT. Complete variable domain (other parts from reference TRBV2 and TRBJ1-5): EPEVTQTPSHQVTQMGQEVILRCVPISNHLYFYWYRQILGQKVEFLVSFYNNEISEKSEIFDDQFSVERPDGSNFTLKIRSTKLEDSAMYFCASRKMPGHNLREPQHFGDGTRLSIL.

In DNA, the CDR3 is TGTGCCAGCAGCACGGACAGGGGGCATGAAAAACTGTTTTTT. Protein sequence: CASSTDRGHEKLFF. The V call is TRBV9, the J call TRBJ1-4, with 11 bases that match TRBD1. The CDR3 covers 14 residues. Losses at the gene ends were 4 bases for V and 6 bases for J; bases not matched to a gene: 2. The V gene's germline CDR1 is SGDLS and CDR2 YYNGEE.

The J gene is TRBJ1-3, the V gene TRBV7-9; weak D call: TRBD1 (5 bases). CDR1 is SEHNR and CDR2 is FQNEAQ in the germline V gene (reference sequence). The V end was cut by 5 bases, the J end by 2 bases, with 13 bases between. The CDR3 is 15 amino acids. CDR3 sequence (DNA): TGTGCCAGCAGCATCGACAGTGAAACTGGAAACACCATATATTTT. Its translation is CASSIDSETGNTIYF.

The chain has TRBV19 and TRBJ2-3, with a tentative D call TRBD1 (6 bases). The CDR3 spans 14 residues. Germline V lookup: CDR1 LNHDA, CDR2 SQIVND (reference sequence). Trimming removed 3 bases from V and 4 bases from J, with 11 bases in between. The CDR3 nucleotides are TGTGCCAGTAGTATTGCAGGGGCCCCAGATACGCAGTATTTT. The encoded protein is CASSIAGAPDTQYF.

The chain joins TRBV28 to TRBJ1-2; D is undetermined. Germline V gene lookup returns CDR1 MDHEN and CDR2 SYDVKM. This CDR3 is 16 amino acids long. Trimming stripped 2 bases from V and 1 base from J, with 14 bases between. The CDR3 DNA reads TGTGCCAGCAGTTTACCCCCCGTACAAAATAACTATGGCTACACCTTC. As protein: CASSLPPVQNNYGYTF.

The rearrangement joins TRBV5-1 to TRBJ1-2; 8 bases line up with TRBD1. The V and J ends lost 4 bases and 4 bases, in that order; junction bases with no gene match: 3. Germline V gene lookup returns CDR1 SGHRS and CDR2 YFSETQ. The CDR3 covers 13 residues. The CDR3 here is CASSMGQAYGYTF. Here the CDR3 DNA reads TGCGCCAGCAGCATGGGACAGGCCTATGGCTACACCTTC.

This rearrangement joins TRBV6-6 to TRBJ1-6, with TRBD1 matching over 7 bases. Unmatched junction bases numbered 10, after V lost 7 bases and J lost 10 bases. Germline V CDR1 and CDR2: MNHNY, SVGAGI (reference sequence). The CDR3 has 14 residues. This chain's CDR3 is CASTHRGNGSPLHF. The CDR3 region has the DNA TGTGCCAGCACCCACAGGGGCAACGGGTCACCCCTCCACTTT.

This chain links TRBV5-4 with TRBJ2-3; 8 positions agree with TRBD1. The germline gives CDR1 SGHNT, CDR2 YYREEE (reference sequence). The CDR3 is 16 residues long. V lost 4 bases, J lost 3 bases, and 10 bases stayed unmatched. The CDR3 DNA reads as TGTGCCAGCAGCCGGAAGACAGGGGTAGTTACAGATACGCAGTATTTT. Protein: CASSRKTGVVTDTQYF.

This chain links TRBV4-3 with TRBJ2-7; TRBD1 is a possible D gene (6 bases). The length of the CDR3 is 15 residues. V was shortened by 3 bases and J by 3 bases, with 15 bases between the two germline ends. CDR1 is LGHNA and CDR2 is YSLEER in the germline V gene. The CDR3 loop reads CASSQYTGSLYEQYF. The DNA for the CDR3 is TGCGCCAGCAGCCAGTATACAGGGTCCCTCTACGAGCAGTACTTC.